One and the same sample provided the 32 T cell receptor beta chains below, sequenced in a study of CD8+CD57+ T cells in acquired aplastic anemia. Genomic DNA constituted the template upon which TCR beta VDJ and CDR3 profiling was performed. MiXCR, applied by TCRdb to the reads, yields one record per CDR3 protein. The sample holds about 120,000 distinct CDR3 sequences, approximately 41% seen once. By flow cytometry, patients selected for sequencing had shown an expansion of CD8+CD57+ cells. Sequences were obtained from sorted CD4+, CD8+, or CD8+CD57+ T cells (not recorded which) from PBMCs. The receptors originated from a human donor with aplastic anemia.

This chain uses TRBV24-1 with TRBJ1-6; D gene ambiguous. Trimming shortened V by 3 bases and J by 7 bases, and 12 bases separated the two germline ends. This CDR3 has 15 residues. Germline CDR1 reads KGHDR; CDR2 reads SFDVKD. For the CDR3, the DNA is TGTGCCACCAGTGATGCCCGGGTTGAGAATTCACCCCTCCACTTT. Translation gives CATSDARVENSPLHF.

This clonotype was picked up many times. The CDR3, as DNA: TGCAGCGTGATAGGACAGGAAAGGGATGAGCAGTTCTTC. Its translation is CSVIGQERDEQFF. The V call is TRBV29-1, the J call TRBJ2-1, with 7 bases aligning to TRBD1. The CDR3 covers 13 residues. The trim removed 6 bases at V and 8 bases at J, leaving 10 bases unmatched. Germline CDR1 is SQVTM and CDR2 is ANQGSEA.

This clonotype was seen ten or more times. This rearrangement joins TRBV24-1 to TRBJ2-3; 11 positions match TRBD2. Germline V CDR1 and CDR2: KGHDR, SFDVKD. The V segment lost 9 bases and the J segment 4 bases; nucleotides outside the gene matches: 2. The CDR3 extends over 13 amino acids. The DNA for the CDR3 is TGTGCCACCGGGACTAGCGGCGCAGATACGCAGTATTTT. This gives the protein CATGTSGADTQYF.

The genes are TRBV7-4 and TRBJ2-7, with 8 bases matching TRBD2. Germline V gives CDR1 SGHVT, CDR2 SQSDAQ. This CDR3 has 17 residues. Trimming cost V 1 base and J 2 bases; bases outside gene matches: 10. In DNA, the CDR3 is TGTGCCAGCAGCTTAGGGGCGGGGGGACTGGAAACCTACGAGCAGTACTTC. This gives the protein CASSLGAGGLETYEQYF. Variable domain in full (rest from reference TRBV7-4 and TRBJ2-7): GAGVSQSPRYKVAKRGRDVALRCDSISGHVTLYWYRQTLGQGSEVLTYSQSDAQRDKSGRPSGRFSAERPERSVSTLKIQRTEQGDSAVYLCASSLGAGGLETYEQYFGPGTRLTVT.

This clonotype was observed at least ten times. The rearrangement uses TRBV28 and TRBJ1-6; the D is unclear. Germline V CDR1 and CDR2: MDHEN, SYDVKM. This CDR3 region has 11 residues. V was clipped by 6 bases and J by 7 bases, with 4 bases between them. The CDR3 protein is CASRLNSPLHF. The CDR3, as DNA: TGTGCCAGCAGATTAAATTCACCCCTCCACTTT. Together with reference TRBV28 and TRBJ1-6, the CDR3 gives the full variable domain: DVKVTQSSRYLVKRTGEKVFLECVQDMDHENMFWYRQDPGLGLRLIYFSYDVKMKEKGDIPEGYSVSREKKERFSLILESASTNQTSMYLCASRLNSPLHFGNGTRLTVT.

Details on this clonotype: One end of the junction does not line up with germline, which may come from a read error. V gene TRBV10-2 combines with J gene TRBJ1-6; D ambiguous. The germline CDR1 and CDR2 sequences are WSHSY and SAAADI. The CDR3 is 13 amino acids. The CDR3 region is CASREGHNSPPHF. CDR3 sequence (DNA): TGCGCCAGCAGGGAGGGCCATAATTCACCCCCCCACTTT.

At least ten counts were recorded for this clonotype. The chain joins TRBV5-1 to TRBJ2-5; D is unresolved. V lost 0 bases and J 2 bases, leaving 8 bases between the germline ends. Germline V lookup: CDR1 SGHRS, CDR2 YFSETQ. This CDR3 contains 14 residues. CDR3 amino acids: CASSLEGRQETQYF. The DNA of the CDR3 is TGCGCCAGCAGCTTGGAGGGCAGACAAGAGACCCAGTACTTC.

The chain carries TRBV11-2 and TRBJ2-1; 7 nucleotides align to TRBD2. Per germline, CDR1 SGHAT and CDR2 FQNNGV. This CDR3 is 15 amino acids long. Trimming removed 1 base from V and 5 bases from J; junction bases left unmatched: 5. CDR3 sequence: CASSLGTRSHNEQFF. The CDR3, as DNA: TGTGCCAGCAGCTTAGGGACTAGAAGCCACAATGAGCAGTTCTTC.

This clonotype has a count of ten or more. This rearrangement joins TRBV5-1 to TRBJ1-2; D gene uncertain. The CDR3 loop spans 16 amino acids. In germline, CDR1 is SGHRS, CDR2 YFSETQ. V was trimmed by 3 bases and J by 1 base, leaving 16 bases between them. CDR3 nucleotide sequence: TGCGCCAGCAGCTCTGATGACGGTGGTTTTAACTATGGCTACACCTTC. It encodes CASSSDDGGFNYGYTF.

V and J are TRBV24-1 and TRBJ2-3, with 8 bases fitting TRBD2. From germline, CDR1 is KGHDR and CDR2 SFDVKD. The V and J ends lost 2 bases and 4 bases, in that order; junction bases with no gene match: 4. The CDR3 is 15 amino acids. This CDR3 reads CATSDSAGAADTQYF. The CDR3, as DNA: TGTGCCACCAGTGATTCAGCGGGAGCGGCAGATACGCAGTATTTT.

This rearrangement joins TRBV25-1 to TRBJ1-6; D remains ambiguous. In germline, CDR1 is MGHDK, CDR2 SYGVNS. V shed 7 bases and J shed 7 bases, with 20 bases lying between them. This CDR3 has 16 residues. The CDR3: CASNPPEVPRNSPLHF. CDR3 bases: TGTGCCAGCAATCCACCGGAGGTACCAAGGAATTCACCCCTCCACTTT.

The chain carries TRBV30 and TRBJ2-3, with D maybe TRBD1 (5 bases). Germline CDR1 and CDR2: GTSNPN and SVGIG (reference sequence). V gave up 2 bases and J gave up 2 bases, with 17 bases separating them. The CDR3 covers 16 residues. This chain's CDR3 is CAWSWAGLVDTDTQYF. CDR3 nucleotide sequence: TGTGCCTGGAGTTGGGCAGGGCTAGTGGACACAGATACGCAGTATTTT. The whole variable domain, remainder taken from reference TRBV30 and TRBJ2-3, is SQTIHQWPATLVQPVGSPLSLECTVEGTSNPNLYWYRQAAGRGLQLLFYSVGIGQISSEVPQNLSASRPQDRQFILSSKKLLLSDSGFYLCAWSWAGLVDTDTQYFGPGTRLTVL.

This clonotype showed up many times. The CDR3 loop reads CASNRSPGVQYV. As DNA, the CDR3 is TGCGCCAGCAACCGTTCCCCCGGGGTGCAGTACGTC. V is TRBV4-1 and J is TRBJ2-7, with a possible D match to TRBD2 (5 bases). V lost 7 bases and J 9 bases, leaving 16 bases between the germline ends. The CDR3 totals 12 residues. Per the germline V gene, CDR1 is MGHRA and CDR2 is YSYEKL.

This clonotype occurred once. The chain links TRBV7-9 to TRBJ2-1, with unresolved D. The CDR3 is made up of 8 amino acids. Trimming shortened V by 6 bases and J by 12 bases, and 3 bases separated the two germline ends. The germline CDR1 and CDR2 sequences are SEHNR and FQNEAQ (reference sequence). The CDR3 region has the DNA TGTGCCAGCAGACCGCAGTTCTTC. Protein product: CASRPQFF.

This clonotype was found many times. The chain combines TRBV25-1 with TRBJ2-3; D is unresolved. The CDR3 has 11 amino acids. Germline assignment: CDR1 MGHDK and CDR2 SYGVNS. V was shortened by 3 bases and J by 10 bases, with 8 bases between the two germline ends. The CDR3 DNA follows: TGTGCCAGCAGTGATCGTGCAGCGCAGTATTTT. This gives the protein CASSDRAAQYF. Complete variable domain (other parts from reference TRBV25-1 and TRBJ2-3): EADIYQTPRYLVIGTGKKITLECSQTMGHDKMYWYQQDPGMELHLIHYSYGVNSTEKGDLSSESTVSRIRTEHFPLTLESARPSHTSQYLCASSDRAAQYFGPGTRLTVL.

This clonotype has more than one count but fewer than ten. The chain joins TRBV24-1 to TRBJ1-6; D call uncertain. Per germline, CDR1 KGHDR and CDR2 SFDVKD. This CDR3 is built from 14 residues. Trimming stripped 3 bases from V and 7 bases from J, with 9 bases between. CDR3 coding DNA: TGTGCCACCAGTGATGGCAGTCCAAATTCACCCCTCCACTTT. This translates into CATSDGSPNSPLHF.

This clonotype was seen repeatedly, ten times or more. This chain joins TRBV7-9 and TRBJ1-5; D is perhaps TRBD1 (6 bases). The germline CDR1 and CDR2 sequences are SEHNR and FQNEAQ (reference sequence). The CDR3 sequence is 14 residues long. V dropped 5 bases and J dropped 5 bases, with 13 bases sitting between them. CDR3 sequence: CASSDAGVDQPQHF. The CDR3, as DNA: TGTGCCAGCAGCGATGCAGGGGTCGATCAGCCCCAGCATTTT.

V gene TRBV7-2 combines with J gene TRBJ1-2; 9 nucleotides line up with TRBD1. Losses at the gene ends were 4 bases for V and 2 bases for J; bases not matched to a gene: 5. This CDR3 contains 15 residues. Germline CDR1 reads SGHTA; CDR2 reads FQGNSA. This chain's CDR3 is CASSYYGTGNYGYTF. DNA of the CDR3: TGTGCCAGCAGCTACTACGGGACAGGGAACTATGGCTACACCTTC.

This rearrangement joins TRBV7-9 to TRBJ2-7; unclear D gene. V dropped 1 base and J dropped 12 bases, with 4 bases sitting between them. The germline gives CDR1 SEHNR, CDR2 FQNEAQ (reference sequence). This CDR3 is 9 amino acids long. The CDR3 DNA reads TGTGCCAGCAGCTTAGGATTGTACGTC. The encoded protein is CASSLGLYV.

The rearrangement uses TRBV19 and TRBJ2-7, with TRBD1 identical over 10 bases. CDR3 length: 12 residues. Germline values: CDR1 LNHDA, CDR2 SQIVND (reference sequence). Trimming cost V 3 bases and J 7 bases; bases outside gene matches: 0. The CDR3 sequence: CASSMGQGEQYF. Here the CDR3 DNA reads TGTGCCAGTAGTATGGGACAGGGGGAGCAGTACTTC.

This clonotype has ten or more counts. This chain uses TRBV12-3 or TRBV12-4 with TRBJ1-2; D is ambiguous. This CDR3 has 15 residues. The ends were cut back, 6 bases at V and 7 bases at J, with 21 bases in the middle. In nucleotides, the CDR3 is TGTGCCAGCAGCTCTTTGACGCGTCCTCATGGTGGCTACACCTTC. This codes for CASSSLTRPHGGYTF.

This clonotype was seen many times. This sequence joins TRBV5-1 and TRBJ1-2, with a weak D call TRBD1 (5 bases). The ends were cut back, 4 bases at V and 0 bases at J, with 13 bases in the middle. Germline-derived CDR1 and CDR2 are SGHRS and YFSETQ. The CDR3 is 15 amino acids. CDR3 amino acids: CASSLEGDPNYGYTF. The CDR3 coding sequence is TGCGCCAGCAGCCTGGAAGGGGACCCTAACTATGGCTACACCTTC.

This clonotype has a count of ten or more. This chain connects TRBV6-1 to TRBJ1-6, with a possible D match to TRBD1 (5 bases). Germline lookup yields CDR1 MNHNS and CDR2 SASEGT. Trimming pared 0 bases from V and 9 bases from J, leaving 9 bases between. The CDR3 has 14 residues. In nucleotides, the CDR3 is TGTGCCAGCAGTGAAGCTACAGGACGTTCACCCCTCCACTTT. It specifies CASSEATGRSPLHF.

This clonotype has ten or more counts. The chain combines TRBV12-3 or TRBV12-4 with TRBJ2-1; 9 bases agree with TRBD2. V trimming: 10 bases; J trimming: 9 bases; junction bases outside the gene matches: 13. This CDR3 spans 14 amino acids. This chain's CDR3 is CAIRSGGLGGEQFF. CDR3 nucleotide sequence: TGTGCCATCCGGAGCGGGGGGCTAGGAGGTGAGCAGTTCTTC.

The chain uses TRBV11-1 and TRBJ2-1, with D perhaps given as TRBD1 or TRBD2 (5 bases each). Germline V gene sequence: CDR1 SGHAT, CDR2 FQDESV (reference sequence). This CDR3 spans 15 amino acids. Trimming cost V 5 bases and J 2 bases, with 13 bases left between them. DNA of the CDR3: TGTGCCAGCAGCGCCCGGGACCGTGCCTACAATGAGCAGTTCTTC. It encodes CASSARDRAYNEQFF. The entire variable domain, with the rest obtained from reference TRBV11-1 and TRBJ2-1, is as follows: EAEVAQSPRYKITEKSQAVAFWCDPISGHATLYWYRQILGQGPELLVQFQDESVVDDSQLPKDRFSAERLKGVDSTLKIQPAELGDSAMYLCASSARDRAYNEQFFGPGTRLTVL.

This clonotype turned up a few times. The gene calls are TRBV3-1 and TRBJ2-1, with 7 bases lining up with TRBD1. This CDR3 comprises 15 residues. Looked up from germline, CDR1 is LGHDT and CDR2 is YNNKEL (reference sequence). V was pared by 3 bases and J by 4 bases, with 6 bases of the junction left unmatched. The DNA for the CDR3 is TGTGCCAGCAGCCACCGACAGGGAATGTACAATGAGCAGTTCTTC. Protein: CASSHRQGMYNEQFF.

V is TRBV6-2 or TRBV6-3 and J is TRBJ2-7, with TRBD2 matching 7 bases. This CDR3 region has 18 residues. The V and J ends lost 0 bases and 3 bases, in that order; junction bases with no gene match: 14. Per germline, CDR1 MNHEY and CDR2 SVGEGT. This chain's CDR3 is CASSYSGPNSGFDYEQYF. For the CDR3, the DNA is TGTGCCAGCAGTTACTCGGGGCCTAATAGCGGGTTTGACTACGAGCAGTACTTC.

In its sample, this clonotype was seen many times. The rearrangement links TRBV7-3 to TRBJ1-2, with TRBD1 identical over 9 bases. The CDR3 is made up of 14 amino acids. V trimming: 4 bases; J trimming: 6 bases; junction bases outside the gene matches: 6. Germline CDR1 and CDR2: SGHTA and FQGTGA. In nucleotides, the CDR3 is TGTGCCAGCAGCTCGAAACAGGGGGCTAATGGCTACACCTTC. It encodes CASSSKQGANGYTF.

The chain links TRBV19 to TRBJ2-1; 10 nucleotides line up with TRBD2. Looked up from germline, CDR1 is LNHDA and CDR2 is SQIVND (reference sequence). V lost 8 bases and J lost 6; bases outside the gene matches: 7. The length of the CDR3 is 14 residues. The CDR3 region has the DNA TGTGCCAGTGGTCGACTAGCGGGCTCCAATGAGCAGTTCTTC. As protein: CASGRLAGSNEQFF.

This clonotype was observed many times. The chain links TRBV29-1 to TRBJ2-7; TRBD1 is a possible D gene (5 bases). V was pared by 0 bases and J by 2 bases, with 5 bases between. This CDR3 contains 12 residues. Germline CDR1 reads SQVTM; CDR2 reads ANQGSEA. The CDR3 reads CSVEDRAYEQYF. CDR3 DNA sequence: TGCAGCGTTGAAGACAGGGCCTACGAGCAGTACTTC.

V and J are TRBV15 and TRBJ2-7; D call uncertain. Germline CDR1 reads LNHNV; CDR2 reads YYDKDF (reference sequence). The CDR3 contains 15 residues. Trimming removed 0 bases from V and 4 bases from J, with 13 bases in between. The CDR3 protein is CATSRERGLQYEQYF. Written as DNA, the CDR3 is TGTGCCACCAGCAGAGAACGTGGGCTCCAATACGAGCAGTACTTC.

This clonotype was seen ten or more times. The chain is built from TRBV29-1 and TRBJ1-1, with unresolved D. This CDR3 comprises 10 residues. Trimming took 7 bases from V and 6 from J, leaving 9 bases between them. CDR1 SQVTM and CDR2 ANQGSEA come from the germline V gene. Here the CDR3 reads CSAGVPEAFF. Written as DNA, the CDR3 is TGCAGCGCCGGGGTCCCTGAAGCTTTCTTT.